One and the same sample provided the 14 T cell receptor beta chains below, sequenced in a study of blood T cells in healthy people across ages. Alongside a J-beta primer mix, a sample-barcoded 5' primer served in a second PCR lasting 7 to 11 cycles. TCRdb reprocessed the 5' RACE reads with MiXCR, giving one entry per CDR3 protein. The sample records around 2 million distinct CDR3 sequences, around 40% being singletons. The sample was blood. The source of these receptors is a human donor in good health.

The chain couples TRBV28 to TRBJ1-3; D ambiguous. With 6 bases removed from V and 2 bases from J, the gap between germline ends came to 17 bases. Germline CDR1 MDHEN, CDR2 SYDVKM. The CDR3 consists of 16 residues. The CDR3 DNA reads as TGTGCCAGCAGACCCCCCGTGGGTTCCCCTGGAAACACCATATATTTT. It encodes CASRPPVGSPGNTIYF.

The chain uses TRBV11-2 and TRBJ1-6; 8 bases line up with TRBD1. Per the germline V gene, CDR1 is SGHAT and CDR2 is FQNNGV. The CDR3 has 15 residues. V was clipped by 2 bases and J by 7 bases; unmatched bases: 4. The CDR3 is CASSLTGGLNSPLHF. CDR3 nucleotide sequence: TGTGCCAGCAGCTTAACAGGGGGACTGAATTCACCCCTCCACTTT.

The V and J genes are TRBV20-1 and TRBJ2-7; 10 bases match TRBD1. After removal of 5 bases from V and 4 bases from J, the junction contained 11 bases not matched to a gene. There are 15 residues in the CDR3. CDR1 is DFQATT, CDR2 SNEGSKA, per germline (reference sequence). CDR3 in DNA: TGCAGTGCTTACTCCACGACAGGGGGCGCTTACGAGCAGTACTTC. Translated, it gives CSAYSTTGGAYEQYF.

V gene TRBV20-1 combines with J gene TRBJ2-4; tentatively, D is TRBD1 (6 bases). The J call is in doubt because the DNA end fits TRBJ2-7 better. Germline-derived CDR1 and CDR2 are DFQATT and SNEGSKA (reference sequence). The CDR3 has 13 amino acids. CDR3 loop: CSASTGSRNEQYF. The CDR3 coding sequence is TGCAGTGCCTCGACAGGTTCGAGGAACGAGCAGTACTTC.

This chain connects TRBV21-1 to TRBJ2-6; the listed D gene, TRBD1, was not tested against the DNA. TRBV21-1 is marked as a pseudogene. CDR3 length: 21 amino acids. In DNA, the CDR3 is TGTGCCAGCAGCAAAGAAACGCCTGGGACAGAACTTACCTCTGGGGCCAACGTCCTGACTTTC. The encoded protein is CASSKETPGTELTSGANVLTF.

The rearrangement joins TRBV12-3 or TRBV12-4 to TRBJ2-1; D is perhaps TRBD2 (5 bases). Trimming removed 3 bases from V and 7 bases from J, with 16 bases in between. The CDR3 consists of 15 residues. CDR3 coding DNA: TGTGCCAGCAGTTTGCGGGCCAACCGGGGAAATGAGCAGTTCTTC. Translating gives CASSLRANRGNEQFF.

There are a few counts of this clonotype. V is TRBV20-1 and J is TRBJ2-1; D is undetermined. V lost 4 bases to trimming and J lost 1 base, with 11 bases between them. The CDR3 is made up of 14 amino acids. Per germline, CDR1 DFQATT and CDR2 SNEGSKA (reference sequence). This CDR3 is CSAKGGQSYNEQFF. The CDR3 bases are TGCAGTGCTAAGGGCGGTCAGTCCTACAATGAGCAGTTCTTC.

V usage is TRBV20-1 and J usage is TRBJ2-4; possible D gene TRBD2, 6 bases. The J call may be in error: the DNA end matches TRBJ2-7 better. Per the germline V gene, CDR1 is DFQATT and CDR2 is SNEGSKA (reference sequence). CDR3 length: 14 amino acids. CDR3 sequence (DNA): TGCAGTGCCCTCGAACCGGGACTCCCGTACGAGCAGTACTTC. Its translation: CSALEPGLPYEQYF.

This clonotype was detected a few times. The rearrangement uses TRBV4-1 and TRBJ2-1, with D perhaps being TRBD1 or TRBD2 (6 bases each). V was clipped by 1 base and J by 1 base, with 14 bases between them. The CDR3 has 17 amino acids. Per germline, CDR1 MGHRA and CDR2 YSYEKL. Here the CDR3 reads CASSQGGARGSYNEQFF. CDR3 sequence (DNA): TGCGCCAGCAGCCAAGGGGGGGCCAGGGGATCCTACAATGAGCAGTTCTTC.

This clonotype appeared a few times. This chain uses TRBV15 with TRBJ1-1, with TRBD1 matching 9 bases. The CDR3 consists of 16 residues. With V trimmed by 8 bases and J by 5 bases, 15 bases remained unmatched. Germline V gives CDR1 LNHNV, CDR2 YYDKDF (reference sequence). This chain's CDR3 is CATGEGTGTGWTEAFF. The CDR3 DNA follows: TGTGCCACCGGCGAGGGAACCGGGACAGGGTGGACTGAAGCTTTCTTT.

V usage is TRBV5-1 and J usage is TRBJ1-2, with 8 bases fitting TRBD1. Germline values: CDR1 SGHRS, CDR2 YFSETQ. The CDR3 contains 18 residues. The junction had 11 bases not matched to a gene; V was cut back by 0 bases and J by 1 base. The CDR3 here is CASSLAGQDRTINYGYTF. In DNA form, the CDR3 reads TGCGCCAGCAGCTTGGCGGGACAGGACAGGACGATTAACTATGGCTACACCTTC.

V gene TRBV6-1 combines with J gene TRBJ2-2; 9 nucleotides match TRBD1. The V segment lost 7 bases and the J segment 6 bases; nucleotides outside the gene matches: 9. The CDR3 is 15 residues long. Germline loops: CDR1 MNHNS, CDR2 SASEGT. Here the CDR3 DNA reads TGTGCCAGCACGGGTGGGGACAGGGTAGCCGGGGAGCTGTTTTTT. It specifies CASTGGDRVAGELFF.

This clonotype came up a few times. This chain's CDR3 is CASSERVTGLLAQHF. The CDR3 nucleotides read TGTGCCAGCAGTGAGAGGGTCACGGGGCTATTAGCCCAGCATTTT. The rearrangement joins TRBV2 to TRBJ1-5; possible D gene TRBD1, 5 bases. This CDR3 is 15 amino acids long. The germline V gene encodes CDR1 SNHLY and CDR2 FYNNEI. Trimming took off 3 bases at V and 11 bases at J, with 20 bases between the two ends.

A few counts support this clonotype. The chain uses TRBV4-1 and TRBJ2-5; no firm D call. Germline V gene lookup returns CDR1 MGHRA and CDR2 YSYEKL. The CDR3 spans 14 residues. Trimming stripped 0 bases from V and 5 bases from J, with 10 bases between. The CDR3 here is CASSQEMVGETQYF. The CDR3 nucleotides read TGCGCCAGCAGCCAAGAGATGGTAGGGGAGACCCAGTACTTC.